This is a list of T cell receptor beta chains from one sample in a study of cytomegalovirus exposure and HLA in healthy donors. Libraries were prepared by immunoSEQ multiplex PCR; TCRdb keeps only in-frame clonotypes and omits some of them. Among approximately 110,000 clones listed, 50% to 65% were seen once. The source material was PBMCs. Receptors were obtained from a man aged 25-45 years in good health and CMV-seropositive. Each CDR3 is given with its conserved first and last residue. D genes are given only for firm matches. The size field is filled for only some rows; it gives once, few, many or a size class.

V: TRBV19; D: -; J: TRBJ2-5; size: -; DNA: TGTGCCAGTAGTAAGGCAGGGGTTCCAGAGACCCAGTACTTC; CDR3: CASSKAGVPETQYF
V: TRBV6-1; D: -; J: TRBJ2-2; size: -; DNA: TGTGCCAGCAGTGTGAACTCCCACGGGGTCGGGGAGCTGTTTTTT; CDR3: CASSVNSHGVGELFF
V: TRBV4-1; D: -; J: TRBJ2-1; size: once; DNA: TGCGCCAGCAGCCAAGATCCCGGAGGGGTAAATGAGCAGTTCTTC; CDR3: CASSQDPGGVNEQFF
V: TRBV6-1; D: -; J: TRBJ1-5; size: -; DNA: TGTGCCAGCAGTGAATACACAGAGTATAGCAATCAGCCCCAGCATTTT; CDR3: CASSEYTEYSNQPQHF
V: TRBV6-1; D: TRBD2; J: TRBJ2-3; size: -; DNA: TGTGCCAGCAGTGCGGGGGGGGACACAGATACGCAGTATTTT; CDR3: CASSAGGDTDTQYF
V: TRBV14; D: TRBD1; J: TRBJ1-1; size: once; DNA: TGTGCCAGCAGGGACAGGGGGCAAAGGGAAGCTTTCTTT; CDR3: CASRDRGQREAFF
V: TRBV19; D: -; J: TRBJ1-2; size: -; DNA: TGTGCGTGCGGCAGGGGTGTATATGGCTACACCTTC; CDR3: CACGRGVYGYTF
V: TRBV5-1; D: TRBD1; J: TRBJ1-2; size: -; DNA: TGCGCCAGCAGCTTAGGACAGGGCTTGCGCTACACCTTC; CDR3: CASSLGQGLRYTF
V: TRBV7-6; D: TRBD1; J: TRBJ2-5; size: -; DNA: TGTGCCAGCAGCTTAGACCAAAGATACACAGACAGGGGCGAGACCCAGTACTTC; CDR3: CASSLDQRYTDRGETQYF
V: TRBV12-5; D: -; J: TRBJ1-1; size: few; DNA: TGTGCTAGTGGACTCGGACACCTGAACACTGAAGCTTTCTTT; CDR3: CASGLGHLNTEAFF
V: TRBV11-1; D: TRBD1; J: TRBJ2-7; size: -; DNA: TGTGCCAGCAGCCCTCTAACAGGGGCCGAGCAGTACTTC; CDR3: CASSPLTGAEQYF
V: TRBV7-2; D: -; J: TRBJ2-3; size: -; DNA: TGTGCCAGCAGCTCTACGGCAGATACGCAGTATTTT; CDR3: CASSSTADTQYF
V: TRBV27; D: -; J: TRBJ2-1; size: -; DNA: TGTGCCAGCAGTCCCGGGATGTACAATGAGCAGTTCTTC; CDR3: CASSPGMYNEQFF
V: TRBV27; D: -; J: TRBJ2-1; size: few; DNA: TGTGCCAGCCGGGGAGGTTGGCCAGGCAATGAGCAGTTCTTC; CDR3: CASRGGWPGNEQFF
V: TRBV2; D: -; J: TRBJ1-6; size: few; DNA: TGTGCCAGCAGTCTGGCGGACGGGGGTGGTTCACCCCTCCACTTT; CDR3: CASSLADGGGSPLHF
V: TRBV5-1; D: -; J: TRBJ2-5; size: -; DNA: TGCGCCAGCAGCTTACAGGGTTCTGAGACCCAGTACTTC; CDR3: CASSLQGSETQYF
V: TRBV7-7; D: TRBD1; J: TRBJ2-5; size: -; DNA: TGTGCTAGCAGCTCGGACAGGGAACAGACCCAGTACTTC; CDR3: CASSSDREQTQYF
V: TRBV5-1; D: TRBD2; J: TRBJ2-1; size: -; DNA: TGCGCCAGCAGCGAGGGACTAGCGGGGCTTAACAATGAGCAGTTCTTC; CDR3: CASSEGLAGLNNEQFF
V: TRBV5-1; D: -; J: TRBJ2-3; size: -; DNA: TGCGCCAGCAGCTTGGACCTAGGCACAGATACGCAGTATTTT; CDR3: CASSLDLGTDTQYF
V: TRBV11-3; D: -; J: TRBJ2-1; size: few; DNA: TGTGCCAGCAGCTTCATGGCGGGGGCTAGCTCCTACAATGAGCAGTTCTTC; CDR3: CASSFMAGASSYNEQFF
V: TRBV27; D: -; J: TRBJ1-1; size: -; DNA: TGTGCCAGCAGTTTCGGCCTCCGGGGAGGAGGCACTGAAGCTTTCTTT; CDR3: CASSFGLRGGGTEAFF
V: TRBV11-3; D: -; J: TRBJ2-5; size: -; DNA: TGTGCCAGCAGCCCCAGGGGTCAAGAGACCCAGTACTTC; CDR3: CASSPRGQETQYF
V: TRBV4-1; D: TRBD1; J: TRBJ1-1; size: -; DNA: TGCGCCAGCAGCCGCGTTGGGACAGGGAATGAAGCTTTCTTT; CDR3: CASSRVGTGNEAFF
V: TRBV5-4; D: -; J: TRBJ1-1; size: -; DNA: TGTGCCAGCAGCCGCGCCCTGGGCTCCTTGAACACTGAAGCTTTCTTT; CDR3: CASSRALGSLNTEAFF
V: TRBV5-1; D: TRBD1; J: TRBJ1-1; size: -; DNA: TGCGCCAGCAGCCTTCTACAGGGGGCCGAAGCTTTCTTT; CDR3: CASSLLQGAEAFF
V: TRBV5-1; D: -; J: TRBJ1-2; size: few; DNA: TGCGCCAGCAGCCCGGGACTCCGCGGCTACACCTTC; CDR3: CASSPGLRGYTF
V: TRBV25-1; D: -; J: TRBJ2-7; size: -; DNA: TGTGCCAGCAGTGGCCTCTACGAGCAGTACTTC; CDR3: CASSGLYEQYF
V: TRBV5-6; D: -; J: TRBJ1-2; size: few; DNA: TGTGCCAGCAGAAGGACAGCCTATGGCTACACCTTC; CDR3: CASRRTAYGYTF
V: TRBV30; D: TRBD1; J: TRBJ2-7; size: -; DNA: TGTGCCTGGAGTGTAACAGGGGGAGACGAGCAGTACTTC; CDR3: CAWSVTGGDEQYF
V: TRBV6-6; D: -; J: TRBJ2-2; size: -; DNA: TGTGCCAGCAGTTACTCGGGGGCAAACACCGGGGAGCTGTTTTTT; CDR3: CASSYSGANTGELFF
V: TRBV19; D: -; J: TRBJ1-4; size: few; DNA: TGTGCCAGTAGTATTGGAGGTGAAAAACTGTTTTTT; CDR3: CASSIGGEKLFF
V: TRBV6-5; D: -; J: TRBJ2-7; size: -; DNA: TGTGCCAGCAGTTGGGACTCCTCCTACGAGCAGTACTTC; CDR3: CASSWDSSYEQYF
V: TRBV15; D: TRBD1; J: TRBJ1-6; size: -; DNA: TGTGCCACCAGCAGGCGGACAGGGAATTCACCCCTCCACTTT; CDR3: CATSRRTGNSPLHF
V: TRBV4-1; D: -; J: TRBJ2-3; size: -; DNA: TGCGCCAGCAGCCAAGATGACAGAGGAGCAGATACGCAGTATTTT; CDR3: CASSQDDRGADTQYF
V: TRBV5-6; D: -; J: TRBJ1-2; size: -; DNA: TGTGCCAGCAGCTTTGGTAGGAGTGATGGCTACACCTTC; CDR3: CASSFGRSDGYTF
V: TRBV7-9; D: -; J: TRBJ1-2; size: few; DNA: TGTGCCAGCAGCTTAGCGGGGGGAGAAAGCACCTTC; CDR3: CASSLAGGESTF
V: TRBV19; D: -; J: TRBJ2-5; size: -; DNA: TGTGCCAGTAGTATGGGAAGGCCGGGGGAGCAGTACTTC; CDR3: CASSMGRPGEQYF
V: TRBV6-6; D: TRBD1; J: TRBJ1-1; size: -; DNA: TGTGCCAGCAGTTCATGGGACAGCCCCGCGAACACTGAAGCTTTCTTT; CDR3: CASSSWDSPANTEAFF
V: TRBV13; D: -; J: TRBJ2-7; size: -; DNA: TGTGCCAGCAGCCTCGGGTGGGGCAGGACGACCTACGAGCAGTACTTC; CDR3: CASSLGWGRTTYEQYF
V: TRBV11-3; D: -; J: TRBJ2-5; size: few; DNA: TGTGCCAGCAGCTTGATATTTAGCCGGGGAGAGACCCAGTACTTC; CDR3: CASSLIFSRGETQYF
V: TRBV5-4; D: -; J: TRBJ2-7; size: -; DNA: TGTGCCAGCTCCCCGGGCGGGAATTACGAGCAGTACTTC; CDR3: CASSPGGNYEQYF
V: TRBV13; D: -; J: TRBJ1-6; size: -; DNA: TGTGCCAGCAGCCCCGTGGGGACAATTAATTCACCCCTCCACTTT; CDR3: CASSPVGTINSPLHF
V: TRBV4-1; D: TRBD1; J: TRBJ2-5; size: -; DNA: TGCGCCAGCAGCTCGCCGGGACAGGGATCAGAGACCCAGTACTTC; CDR3: CASSSPGQGSETQYF
V: TRBV5-4; D: TRBD1; J: TRBJ2-3; size: -; DNA: TGTGCCAGCAGCTCACAGGGGGGCACAGATACGCAGTATTTT; CDR3: CASSSQGGTDTQYF
V: TRBV2; D: -; J: TRBJ2-1; size: few; DNA: TGTGCCAGCAGGGCTAGCGTGAATGAGCAGTTCTTC; CDR3: CASRASVNEQFF
V: TRBV13; D: -; J: TRBJ1-3; size: -; DNA: TGTGCCAGCAGCCTCAGTCCGGGAAACACCATATATTTT; CDR3: CASSLSPGNTIYF
V: TRBV10-3; D: TRBD2; J: TRBJ2-7; size: -; DNA: TGTGCCATCAGTGGGACTAGCGGGGGGGCTGGCGAGCAGTACTTC; CDR3: CAISGTSGGAGEQYF
V: TRBV4-1; D: -; J: TRBJ1-2; size: -; DNA: TGCGCCAGCAGCCTGGTGGGAGTCGGCTACACCTTC; CDR3: CASSLVGVGYTF
V: TRBV7-9; D: -; J: TRBJ2-1; size: -; DNA: TGTGCCAGCAGCTTAGATAGTAGTCGCTACAATGAGCAGTTCTTC; CDR3: CASSLDSSRYNEQFF
V: TRBV5-8; D: TRBD1; J: TRBJ2-7; size: -; DNA: TGTGCCAGCAGCTGGGGACAGGGCTACGAGCAGTACTTC; CDR3: CASSWGQGYEQYF
V: TRBV6-5; D: -; J: TRBJ2-7; size: -; DNA: TGTGCCAGCAGTTCCCAGCGAAGCTCCTACGAGCAGTACTTC; CDR3: CASSSQRSSYEQYF
V: TRBV6-1; D: -; J: TRBJ2-7; size: -; DNA: TGTGCCAGCGCGCGCTCCGAGCAGTACTTC; CDR3: CASARSEQYF